These 30 T cell receptor beta chains were all obtained from the same sample, sequenced in a study of shared clonotypes between healthy human individuals (dated by TCRdb to about 2020). The library was generated by the immunoSEQ multiplex PCR assay. This is the immuneACCESS table as TCRdb keeps it, with only in-frame sequences that have V and J called. A part of the clones is gone; compared with another copy, unresolved V genes explain less than half, and the rest is unexplained. Counted in this sample were millions of clones; 90% to 95% of them appeared once. Of the sample, about 0.13% falls within the top ten clones. Sequencing input: naive CD4+ T cells sorted from blood. The cell subset or site label here, explained by the study, means: CD45RA+ positively selected. Receptors originate from a man aged 18 to 29 in good health.

The V gene is TRBV4-3, the J gene TRBJ2-1; D may match TRBD1 or TRBD2 (5 bases each). The CDR3 is 18 amino acids. From germline, CDR1 is LGHNA and CDR2 YSLEER. Trimming took 1 base from V and 2 from J, leaving 18 bases between them. The CDR3 bases are TGCGCCAGCAGCCAAGGTGTATTGGGACCAACTACCTACAATGAGCAGTTCTTC. It codes for CASSQGVLGPTTYNEQFF.

The chain recombines TRBV5-4 with TRBJ2-1, with 9 bases fitting TRBD2. V shed 0 bases and J 4 bases; nucleotides not matched to a gene: 5. CDR3 length equals 16 residues. Germline CDR1 and CDR2: SGHNT and YYREEE (reference sequence). The chain's CDR3 is CASSLGSGSLYNEQFF. CDR3 DNA: TGTGCCAGCAGCTTGGGTAGCGGGAGCCTTTACAATGAGCAGTTCTTC.

The chain recombines TRBV27 with TRBJ1-6, with D hard to call. Trimming removed 5 bases from V and 9 bases from J, with 20 bases in between. This CDR3 is built from 16 residues. CDR1 is MNHEY and CDR2 is SMNVEV in the germline V gene (reference sequence). The CDR3 spells CASSPSSTLSGSPLHF. The CDR3 nucleotides read TGTGCCAGCAGTCCATCATCGACACTTAGCGGTTCACCCCTCCACTTT.

This clone was detected only once. The chain is built from TRBV5-6 and TRBJ2-7, with 10 bases that match TRBD2. Germline trimming cut 6 bases from V and 3 bases from J; bases unmatched to any gene: 9. CDR1 is SGHDT, CDR2 YYEEEE, per germline. The CDR3 extends over 15 amino acids. The CDR3 coding sequence is TGTGCCAGCAACCAAGCGGGAGGGCCTATCTACGAGCAGTACTTC. Translating gives CASNQAGGPIYEQYF.

Here the CDR3 reads CASSQPLSSGGRGTEAFF. CDR3 DNA sequence: TGCGCCAGCAGCCAGCCCCTTTCCTCTGGGGGTAGGGGCACTGAAGCTTTCTTT. The chain links TRBV4-1 to TRBJ1-1; TRBD1 might be the D (5 bases). CDR3 size: 18 residues. Germline V lookup: CDR1 MGHRA, CDR2 YSYEKL. Trimming left V 3 bases short and J 4 bases short, with 24 bases between.

The CDR3 DNA reads as TGTGCCAGCGCTAGCGGGGCGGGAGGGACCGGGGAGCTGTTTTTT. Translation gives CASASGAGGTGELFF. This chain connects TRBV28 to TRBJ2-2, with 9 bases identical to TRBD2. The CDR3 consists of 15 residues. Germline V gene lookup returns CDR1 MDHEN and CDR2 SYDVKM. After removal of 8 bases from V and 5 bases from J, the junction contained 9 bases not matched to a gene.

In DNA, the CDR3 is TGTGCCAGCAGTCCGGGACAGGGGTCTCTCTCGGGTGGCTACACCTTC. This gives the protein CASSPGQGSLSGGYTF. This rearrangement joins TRBV6-6 to TRBJ1-2, with 10 bases that match TRBD1. The germline V gene has CDR1 MNHNY and CDR2 SVGAGI (reference sequence). V lost 5 bases and J lost 7; bases outside the gene matches: 13. The CDR3 covers 16 residues.

This clone was seen a single time. Distinct nucleotide sequences in the sample also encode this CDR3. V and J are TRBV5-1 and TRBJ1-1; no firm D call. Trimming left V 0 bases short and J 1 base short, with 13 bases between. The CDR3 is made up of 16 amino acids. Germline CDR1 and CDR2: SGHRS and YFSETQ. The CDR3 coding sequence is TGCGCCAGCAGCTTGGATCCGGGCACCCCGAACACTGAAGCTTTCTTT. Amino acids: CASSLDPGTPNTEAFF.

Worth noting for this clone: The sample has other DNA sequences that encode this CDR3 too. The chain employs TRBV5-6 and TRBJ2-7, with D hard to call. Germline-derived CDR1 and CDR2 are SGHDT and YYEEEE. There are 12 residues in the CDR3. The V gene lost 0 bases and the J gene lost 2 bases, with 3 bases spanning the gap. CDR3 protein: CASSLGAYEQYF. The CDR3 region has the DNA TGTGCCAGCAGCTTGGGCGCCTACGAGCAGTACTTC. The entire variable domain, with the rest obtained from reference TRBV5-6 and TRBJ2-7, is as follows: DAGVTQSPTHLIKTRGQQVTLRCSPKSGHDTVSWYQQALGQGPQFIFQYYEEEERQRGNFPDRFSGHQFPNYSSELNVNALLLGDSALYLCASSLGAYEQYFGPGTRLTVT.

This clone was counted once. The V call is TRBV5-8, the J call TRBJ1-2; no clear D gene. The CDR3 extends over 13 amino acids. CDR1 and CDR2 from the germline V gene are SGHTS and YDEGEE. The ends were cut back, 4 bases at V and 2 bases at J, with 9 bases in the middle. The CDR3 here is CASSRTRNYGYTF. The CDR3 bases are TGTGCCAGCAGCCGGACCCGAAACTATGGCTACACCTTC.

The chain is built from TRBV5-8 and TRBJ2-1; D is undetermined. This CDR3 spans 15 amino acids. V was trimmed by 0 bases and J by 1 base, leaving 8 bases between them. The germline CDR1 and CDR2 sequences are SGHTS and YDEGEE. In nucleotides, the CDR3 is TGTGCCAGCAGCTTGGAGGTGGGGTCCTACAATGAGCAGTTCTTC. Residues: CASSLEVGSYNEQFF.

The rearrangement joins TRBV2 to TRBJ2-4; D unclear. Germline-derived CDR1 and CDR2 are SNHLY and FYNNEI. The CDR3 covers 16 residues. Trimming stripped 3 bases from V and 0 bases from J, with 12 bases between. Written as DNA, the CDR3 is TGTGCCAGCAGTGAGGACGGAATCCTAGCCAAAAACATTCAGTACTTC. Protein sequence: CASSEDGILAKNIQYF.

This rearrangement joins TRBV5-1 to TRBJ1-2; weak D call: TRBD1 (6 bases). Germline lookup yields CDR1 SGHRS and CDR2 YFSETQ. The germline V and J ends were trimmed by 1 base and 7 bases, with 14 bases remaining between them. The CDR3 covers 14 residues. CDR3 bases: TGCGCCAGCAGCTTGTCTCCAGGGGCCTTTGGCTACACCTTC. It codes for CASSLSPGAFGYTF. Based on the CDR3 plus reference TRBV5-1 and TRBJ1-2, the full variable domain is KAGVTQTPRYLIKTRGQQVTLSCSPISGHRSVSWYQQTPGQGLQFLFEYFSETQRNKGNFPGRFSGRQFSNSRSEMNVSTLELGDSALYLCASSLSPGAFGYTFGSGTRLTVV.

This clone appeared a single time. The rearrangement joins TRBV4-1 to TRBJ2-1, with 11 bases fitting TRBD2. CDR1 and CDR2 (germline): MGHRA, YSYEKL. Germline trimming cut 6 bases from V and 3 bases from J; bases unmatched to any gene: 7. CDR3 length equals 16 residues. CDR3 DNA: TGCGCCAGCAGTCTTATACTAGCGGGGGACTACAATGAGCAGTTCTTC. Translation: CASSLILAGDYNEQFF.

The V and J genes are TRBV28 and TRBJ2-2; D gene unclear. CDR3 length: 16 amino acids. V dropped 2 bases and J dropped 0 bases, with 10 bases sitting between them. Germline-derived CDR1 and CDR2 are MDHEN and SYDVKM. The CDR3, as DNA: TGTGCCAGCAGTTTAATAAGCCCGACGAACACCGGGGAGCTGTTTTTT. Translating it yields CASSLISPTNTGELFF.

This CDR3 reads CASSIDLLGSETEAFF. The CDR3 DNA is TGTGCCAGTAGTATAGATCTCCTAGGAAGCGAAACTGAAGCTTTCTTT. The gene calls are TRBV19 and TRBJ1-1; D not resolved. The V and J ends lost 0 bases and 5 bases respectively, with 16 bases between them. Germline V gene data show CDR1 as LNHDA and CDR2 as SQIVND (reference sequence). CDR3 length: 16 amino acids.

The rearrangement uses TRBV7-8 and TRBJ2-1; D may match TRBD1 or TRBD2 (6 bases each). The length of the CDR3 is 14 residues. CDR1 is SGHVS and CDR2 is FQNEAQ in the germline V gene. V shed 9 bases and J shed 2 bases, with 14 bases lying between them. The CDR3 region has the DNA TGTGCCAGTTCCTCGGGGGCCACCTACAATGAGCAGTTCTTC. This gives the protein CASSSGATYNEQFF.

V is TRBV10-2 and J is TRBJ2-3, with 16 bases fitting TRBD2. Germline-derived CDR1 and CDR2 are WSHSY and SAAADI. This CDR3 is built from 17 residues. The junction had 7 bases not matched to a gene; V was cut back by 5 bases and J by 5 bases. The CDR3 sequence: CASSSGLAGGGGDTQYF. DNA for the CDR3: TGCGCCAGCAGTTCGGGACTAGCGGGAGGGGGAGGAGATACGCAGTATTTT.

V usage is TRBV11-2 and J usage is TRBJ2-6; 8 bases align to TRBD1. The V segment lost 1 base and the J segment 1 base; nucleotides outside the gene matches: 9. This CDR3 comprises 19 residues. Germline V gene sequence: CDR1 SGHAT, CDR2 FQNNGV. The CDR3 reads CASSLGTGPFGSGANVLTF. The CDR3 DNA reads TGTGCCAGCAGCTTAGGGACAGGGCCTTTCGGGTCTGGGGCCAACGTCCTGACTTTC.

The genes are TRBV5-1 and TRBJ2-3, with D tentatively TRBD1 or TRBD2 (5 bases each). Germline V gives CDR1 SGHRS, CDR2 YFSETQ. V lost 3 bases and J 2 bases, leaving 25 bases between the germline ends. The CDR3 totals 19 residues. The CDR3 DNA reads as TGCGCCAGCAGCTCACCTCGAGGGGCTAACCCACTTTCCACAGATACGCAGTATTTT. It yields the protein CASSSPRGANPLSTDTQYF.

This chain uses TRBV28 with TRBJ2-5; 9 bases are shared with TRBD1. The V and J ends lost 7 bases and 11 bases, in that order; junction bases with no gene match: 8. The CDR3 consists of 12 residues. Germline CDR1 reads MDHEN; CDR2 reads SYDVKM. The CDR3 nucleotides are TGTGCCAGCACAGGACAGGGGAGGGAGCAGTACTTC. This translates into CASTGQGREQYF. Based on the CDR3 plus reference TRBV28 and TRBJ2-5, the full variable domain is DVKVTQSSRYLVKRTGEKVFLECVQDMDHENMFWYRQDPGLGLRLIYFSYDVKMKEKGDIPEGYSVSREKKERFSLILESASTNQTSMYLCASTGQGREQYFGPGTRLLVL.

The chain employs TRBV7-3 and TRBJ2-2; TRBD2 aligns across 7 bases. The V segment lost 2 bases and the J segment 0 bases; nucleotides outside the gene matches: 3. Germline V lookup: CDR1 SGHTA, CDR2 FQGTGA. The CDR3 sequence is 16 residues long. The CDR3 reads CASSLLSGANTGELFF. CDR3 sequence (DNA): TGTGCCAGCAGCTTATTAAGCGGGGCGAACACCGGGGAGCTGTTTTTT. The full variable domain, completed using reference TRBV7-3 and TRBJ2-2, is GAGVSQTPSNKVTEKGKYVELRCDPISGHTALYWYRQSLGQGPEFLIYFQGTGAADDSGLPNDRFFAVRPEGSVSTLKIQRTERGDSAVYLCASSLLSGANTGELFFGEGSRLTVL.

The rearrangement joins TRBV5-4 to TRBJ2-5, with D possibly matching TRBD1 (6 bases). Trimming pared 4 bases from V and 3 bases from J, leaving 19 bases between. There are 16 residues in the CDR3. CDR1 SGHNT and CDR2 YYREEE come from the germline V gene (reference sequence). CDR3 region: CASSKGVGVGEETQYF. The CDR3 DNA reads as TGTGCCAGCAGCAAGGGGGTGGGGGTCGGTGAAGAGACCCAGTACTTC.

Worth noting for this clone: The identical CDR3 is also encoded by other nucleotide sequences in the sample. This chain's CDR3 is CASSPGQGSEKLFF. The CDR3 coding sequence is TGTGCCAGCAGCCCGGGACAGGGTTCGGAAAAACTGTTTTTT. The chain combines TRBV7-9 with TRBJ1-4; 9 bases are shared with TRBD1. Germline V lookup: CDR1 SEHNR, CDR2 FQNEAQ (reference sequence). The junction had 6 bases not matched to a gene; V was cut back by 5 bases and J by 8 bases. This CDR3 is built from 14 residues.

In this sample, this clone turned up once. This rearrangement joins TRBV11-1 to TRBJ1-2, with 12 bases matching TRBD1. V lost 5 bases, J lost 4 bases, and 8 bases stayed unmatched. The CDR3 sequence is 16 residues long. Per the germline V gene, CDR1 is SGHAT and CDR2 is FQDESV (reference sequence). For the CDR3, the DNA is TGTGCCAGCAGCCCACCGGGACAGGGGGCTTTCTATGGCTACACCTTC. It is translated as CASSPPGQGAFYGYTF.

This chain connects TRBV7-2 to TRBJ2-6; D gene uncertain. Germline-derived CDR1 and CDR2 are SGHTA and FQGNSA. This CDR3 is 15 amino acids long. Trimming left V 4 bases short and J 4 bases short, with 11 bases between. CDR3 coding DNA: TGTGCCAGCAGCTGGCAGGTTTCCGGGGCCAACGTCCTGACTTTC. Its protein is CASSWQVSGANVLTF.

The rearrangement uses TRBV6-1 and TRBJ2-7, with D possibly being TRBD1 (5 bases). The CDR3 sequence is 15 residues long. Germline loops: CDR1 MNHNS, CDR2 SASEGT. Trimming shortened V by 0 bases and J by 0 bases, and 9 bases separated the two germline ends. The CDR3 DNA is TGTGCCAGCAGTGAAGCCCCAGGGCGCTCCTACGAGCAGTACTTC. It specifies CASSEAPGRSYEQYF.

The J gene is TRBJ1-2, the V gene TRBV7-9; 7 bases match TRBD1. The J segment lost 5 bases and the V segment lost 5 bases, leaving 5 bases of the junction unmatched. Germline V gene data show CDR1 as SEHNR and CDR2 as FQNEAQ (reference sequence). CDR3 length equals 13 residues. The CDR3 DNA sequence: TGTGCCAGCAGCCGACAGGGTCCTTATGGCTACACCTTC. This codes for CASSRQGPYGYTF.

This clone was found once. V gene TRBV7-9 combines with J gene TRBJ2-1; tentative D call: TRBD1 (5 bases). This CDR3 has 19 residues. V dropped 0 bases and J dropped 9 bases, with 27 bases sitting between them. Germline CDR1 is SEHNR and CDR2 is FQNEAQ (reference sequence). The CDR3 DNA reads TGTGCCAGCAGCTTAGCCTTCCCACGAACAGGCCACCGGCGGCCTGAGCAGTTCTTC. This encodes CASSLAFPRTGHRRPEQFF.

The chain links TRBV13 to TRBJ1-1, with 7 bases lining up with TRBD1. With V trimmed by 5 bases and J by 4 bases, 10 bases remained unmatched. Germline V gene sequence: CDR1 PRHDT, CDR2 FYEKMQ (reference sequence). The CDR3 covers 15 residues. For the CDR3, the DNA is TGTGCCAGCAGCCCCCACAGGGGCGGGAGCACTGAAGCTTTCTTT. It encodes CASSPHRGGSTEAFF.